The 13 T cell receptor beta chains below come from one sample, sequenced in a study of neurological immune-mediated disorders. TCRdb processed the 5' RACE reads anew with MiXCR; each CDR3 protein has one entry. Here the sample spans roughly 66,000 distinct CDR3 sequences, approximately 4.6% being singletons. Sequencing input: PBMCs. The receptors here all came from a woman in her 70s with multiple sclerosis.

This clonotype showed up many times. CDR3 sequence (DNA): TGCAGTGCTACCTACAGGGAAGTGAATGAAAAACTGTTTTTT. This encodes CSATYREVNEKLFF. The rearrangement joins TRBV20-1 to TRBJ1-4, with a weak D call TRBD1 (6 bases). The CDR3 has 14 residues. Trimming removed 4 bases at V and 5 bases at J, with 14 bases between. In germline, CDR1 is DFQATT, CDR2 SNEGSKA (reference sequence).

In its sample, this clonotype was seen many times. The V call is TRBV12-3 or TRBV12-4, the J call TRBJ1-1; 8 positions match TRBD1. The length of the CDR3 is 15 residues. Germline trimming cut 6 bases from V and 0 bases from J; bases unmatched to any gene: 6. This chain's CDR3 is CASRRQGSLNTEAFF. The CDR3 DNA follows: TGTGCCAGCAGGCGACAGGGGAGTTTGAACACTGAAGCTTTCTTT.

The sample holds many counts of this clonotype. The chain uses TRBV7-2 and TRBJ2-1, with D maybe TRBD2 (6 bases). Trimming stripped 5 bases from V and 1 base from J, with 12 bases between. Germline V CDR1 and CDR2: SGHTA, FQGNSA. The CDR3 is 15 residues long. CDR3 in DNA: TGTGCCAGCAGCCCAGAGGACTATTCCTACAATGAGCAGTTCTTC. Translating it yields CASSPEDYSYNEQFF.

The V and J genes are TRBV20-1 and TRBJ2-3; 14 positions match TRBD2. The CDR3 has 15 amino acids. V lost 5 bases, J lost 4 bases, and 5 bases stayed unmatched. Germline CDR1 is DFQATT and CDR2 is SNEGSKA (reference sequence). The CDR3 sequence: CSAPPGLAGADTQYF. The DNA for the CDR3 is TGCAGTGCTCCACCGGGACTAGCGGGGGCAGATACGCAGTATTTT.

For this clonotype: This may come from a read error, since a much larger clone is one base off. Given the absence of the conserved phenylalanine or tryptophan at the CDR3 end, a read error is likely. The rearrangement uses TRBV5-5 and TRBJ1-4; D remains ambiguous. The germline gives CDR1 SGHKS, CDR2 YYEKEE (reference sequence). V was shortened by 7 bases and J by 0 bases, with 7 bases between the two germline ends. The CDR3 covers 13 residues. This CDR3 is CASQRSTNEKLFI. CDR3 sequence (DNA): TGTGCCAGCCAAAGATCAACTAATGAAAAACTGTTTATT.

This clonotype was counted many times. The gene calls are TRBV7-9 and TRBJ2-3; 9 bases agree with TRBD2. The CDR3 consists of 16 residues. The germline CDR1 and CDR2 sequences are SEHNR and FQNEAQ (reference sequence). The junction had 8 bases not matched to a gene; V was cut back by 1 base and J by 6 bases. CDR3 in amino acids: CASSLGVVAGADTQYF. The CDR3 nucleotides are TGTGCCAGCAGCTTAGGTGTGGTAGCGGGAGCGGATACGCAGTATTTT.

This clonotype has a handful of counts. The chain couples TRBV7-2 to TRBJ1-1; D unclear. The germline V and J ends were trimmed by 0 bases and 3 bases, with 5 bases remaining between them. Looked up from germline, CDR1 is SGHTA and CDR2 is FQGNSA. CDR3 length: 13 amino acids. CDR3 amino acids: CASSLADYTEAFF. The CDR3, as DNA: TGTGCCAGCAGCTTAGCGGATTACACTGAAGCTTTCTTT.

This clonotype was picked up many times. V usage is TRBV5-1 and J usage is TRBJ2-1; TRBD1 aligns across 7 bases. Germline assignment: CDR1 SGHRS and CDR2 YFSETQ. CDR3 length equals 15 residues. V trimming: 3 bases; J trimming: 5 bases; junction bases outside the gene matches: 8. DNA of the CDR3: TGCGCCAGCAGCTCGGGACAGCACGCGGACAATGAGCAGTTCTTC. Translating gives CASSSGQHADNEQFF.

About this clonotype itself: A much larger clone lies one base from this, so it may be a read error. The CDR3 spells CVSTSQGYGYTF. As DNA, the CDR3 is TGTGTCAGCACAAGTCAGGGATATGGCTACACCTTC. V and J are TRBV5-6 and TRBJ1-2; maybe TRBD1 (5 bases). Per germline, CDR1 SGHDT and CDR2 YYEEEE. The CDR3 has 12 amino acids. Drawing the rest from reference TRBV5-6 and TRBJ1-2, the complete variable domain is DAGVTQSPTHLIKTRGQQVTLRCSPKSGHDTVSWYQQALGQGPQFIFQYYEEEERQRGNFPDRFSGHQFPNYSSELNVNALLLGDSALYLCVSTSQGYGYTFGSGTRLTVV.

This clonotype was seen at least ten times. The chain couples TRBV20-1 to TRBJ2-1, with TRBD2 as a possible D gene (5 bases). The CDR3 totals 13 residues. CDR1 DFQATT and CDR2 SNEGSKA come from the germline V gene (reference sequence). The V end lost 6 bases, the J end lost 7 bases, and 16 bases lay between the germline ends. The CDR3 bases are TGCAGTGCCTCTACGACTAACAAGAATGAGCAGTTCTTC. Translation: CSASTTNKNEQFF.

This clonotype has ten or more counts. The chain employs TRBV20-1 and TRBJ2-1; D is ambiguous. The CDR3 extends over 15 amino acids. CDR1 is DFQATT, CDR2 SNEGSKA, per germline (reference sequence). Trimming took off 1 base at V and 3 bases at J, with 13 bases between the two ends. Here the CDR3 reads CSARGQAGNYNEQFF. As DNA, the CDR3 is TGCAGTGCTAGAGGGCAGGCTGGAAACTACAATGAGCAGTTCTTC.

This clonotype was detected ten times or more. The chain links TRBV3-1 to TRBJ2-5; 9 bases agree with TRBD1. V shed 0 bases and J 4 bases; nucleotides not matched to a gene: 6. The CDR3 is 16 amino acids. Germline CDR1 reads LGHDT; CDR2 reads YNNKEL (reference sequence). The CDR3 spells CASSQDPGQGGETQYF. The CDR3 nucleotides read TGTGCCAGCAGCCAAGACCCGGGACAGGGCGGAGAGACCCAGTACTTC.

This clonotype was counted between two and nine times. The chain uses TRBV20-1 and TRBJ2-3; D may be TRBD1 (5 bases). The germline CDR1 and CDR2 sequences are DFQATT and SNEGSKA (reference sequence). Trimming left V 6 bases short and J 3 bases short, with 16 bases between. The CDR3 length is 14 residues. The CDR3: CSAPGLSGTDTQYF. The CDR3 DNA reads TGCAGTGCCCCCGGATTGTCAGGGACAGATACGCAGTATTTT.